This is a list of T cell receptor beta chains from one sample in a study of T cells after yellow fever vaccination. Via MiXCR, TCRdb re-called the 5' RACE reads, giving one row per CDR3 protein. The profile shows around 250,000 distinct CDR3 sequences, 6.9% of them singletons. The specimen comprised CD4+ T cells sorted from PBMCs, sampled 15 days after the yellow fever booster vaccination. These receptor sequences come from a young man who received the YFV17D yellow fever vaccine. CDR3s include the opening cysteine and the closing phenylalanine or tryptophan. A D gene is named only where the DNA matches it firmly. Clone size, where shown, is once, few, many, or a class for clones that have expanded.

TRBJ2-2,14,TRBV7-2,.,few,CASSLTRNTGELFF,TGTGCCAGCAGTTTGACTCGAAACACCGGGGAGCTGTTTTTT
TRBJ2-1,16,TRBV4-2,TRBD2,.,CASSQPLAGGKNEQFF,TGTGCCAGCAGCCAACCTCTAGCGGGGGGAAAAAATGAGCAGTTCTTC
TRBJ2-3,16,TRBV7-9,TRBD2,many,CASRELAGGPKDTQYF,TGTGCCAGCAGGGAACTAGCGGGAGGGCCTAAAGATACGCAGTATTTT
TRBJ2-3,14,TRBV19,.,many,CASTERWSTDTQYF,TGTGCCAGTACGGAGCGGTGGAGCACAGATACGCAGTATTTT
TRBJ2-3,16,TRBV9,TRBD2,many,CASSVEASGRTYTQYF,TGTGCCAGCAGCGTAGAGGCTAGCGGGAGGACCTATACGCAGTATTTT
TRBJ2-3,16,TRBV4-2,.,many,CASNPRPGQHTDTQYF,TGTGCCAGCAACCCACGACCGGGACAACACACAGATACGCAGTATTTT
TRBJ2-2,14,TRBV6-5,.,many,CASSYLDLTGELFF,TGTGCCAGCAGTTACCTAGACCTCACCGGGGAGCTGTTTTTT
TRBJ2-5,14,TRBV7-2,.,many,CASSLSGIQETQYF,TGTGCCAGCAGCTTAAGCGGCATCCAAGAGACCCAGTACTTC
TRBJ2-5,15,TRBV4-3,.,many,CASSQGEAGQETQYF,TGCGCCAGCAGCCAAGGGGAAGCTGGCCAAGAGACCCAGTACTTC
TRBJ2-5,15,TRBV7-9,.,few,CASSSDQGRGETQYF,TGTGCCAGCAGCTCAGACCAGGGAAGAGGAGAGACCCAGTACTTC
TRBJ1-6,13,TRBV10-3,TRBD1,many,CATGTGDNSPLHF,TGTGCCACCGGGACAGGGGATAATTCACCCCTCCACTTT
TRBJ2-7,13,TRBV2,TRBD2,many,CASKRELLDEQYF,TGTGCCAGCAAGCGGGAGCTATTGGACGAGCAGTACTTC
TRBJ2-3,14,TRBV28,.,.,CARGLVGSTDTQYF,TGTGCCAGGGGCTTGGTCGGTAGCACAGATACGCAGTATTTT
TRBJ2-3,13,TRBV10-3,.,.,CASRAGRGDTQYF,TGTGCCAGCCGCGCGGGGAGGGGGGATACGCAGTATTTT
TRBJ1-5,14,TRBV25-1,.,few,CASSQTGTNQPQHF,TGTGCCAGCAGTCAAACAGGCACCAATCAGCCCCAGCATTTT
TRBJ2-1,15,TRBV11-2,.,.,CASSLVLLDGNEQFF,TGTGCCAGCAGCTTAGTCTTACTAGACGGGAATGAGCAGTTCTTC
TRBJ2-7,13,TRBV6-6,.,many,CASSRRGPYEQYF,TGTGCCAGCAGCCGCAGGGGACCCTACGAGCAGTACTTC
TRBJ2-2,17,TRBV28,.,few,CASSSSSGTLNTGELFF,TGTGCCAGCAGCAGTTCTTCCGGGACACTAAACACCGGGGAGCTGTTTTTT
TRBJ2-7,13,TRBV20-1,.,many,CSASDGPAYEQYF,TGCAGTGCTAGTGACGGACCAGCCTACGAGCAGTACTTC
TRBJ1-5,14,TRBV12-3/TRBV12-4,.,few,CASSLLGPWEPQHF,TGTGCCAGCAGTTTACTCGGGCCCTGGGAGCCCCAGCATTTT
TRBJ2-1,14,TRBV19,TRBD2,many,CASSRLAGEGEQFF,TGTGCCAGTAGCCGACTAGCGGGAGAGGGTGAGCAGTTCTTC